The 27 T cell receptor beta chains below were found in one sample sequenced in a study of blood T cells in healthy people across ages. Primed by a sample-barcoded 5' primer and a J-beta primer mix, a second PCR proceeded for about 6 to 11 cycles. TCRdb re-analysed the 5' RACE reads in MiXCR, keeping a single row per CDR3 protein. The sample includes 1.5 million to 2 million distinct CDR3 sequences, 34% of them seen just once. The sample consisted of blood. The receptors derive from a woman aged 25-40 years in good health.

The chain is built from TRBV7-7 and TRBJ2-1, with a weak D call TRBD2 (5 bases). Germline V gives CDR1 SSHAT, CDR2 FNYEAQ (reference sequence). Trimming pared 4 bases from V and 6 bases from J, leaving 16 bases between. This CDR3 is built from 15 residues. In nucleotides, the CDR3 is TGTGCCAGCAGCTCCGGACTGGGGTCGGGCAATGAGCAGTTCTTC. It yields the protein CASSSGLGSGNEQFF.

The V and J genes are TRBV6-1 and TRBJ1-5; a weak D match, TRBD1 (5 bases). This CDR3 is 14 amino acids long. Trimming took 6 bases from V and 3 from J, leaving 12 bases between them. CDR1 and CDR2 (germline): MNHNS, SASEGT. CDR3 coding DNA: TGTGCCAGCAGGGGCCTGGGACTCAATCAGCCCCAGCATTTT. This sequence encodes CASRGLGLNQPQHF.

This clonotype was seen only a few times. This chain links TRBV2 with TRBJ1-5; possibly TRBD1 for D (5 bases). The CDR3 is made up of 15 amino acids. The germline CDR1 and CDR2 sequences are SNHLY and FYNNEI. V was cut by 0 bases and J by 6 bases, with 12 bases left in between. The CDR3: CASSEARIGVQPQHF. In DNA form, the CDR3 reads TGTGCCAGCAGTGAAGCGCGAATAGGGGTTCAGCCCCAGCATTTT.

The chain employs TRBV28 and TRBJ2-1; TRBD1 matches 9 bases. From germline, CDR1 is MDHEN and CDR2 SYDVKM. Trimming cost V 6 bases and J 7 bases; bases outside gene matches: 7. The CDR3 spans 14 residues. The CDR3 protein is CASSTGTGRNEQFF. The CDR3 DNA is TGTGCCAGCAGCACGGGGACAGGGAGAAATGAGCAGTTCTTC. Full variable domain (remainder filled in from reference TRBV28 and TRBJ2-1): DVKVTQSSRYLVKRTGEKVFLECVQDMDHENMFWYRQDPGLGLRLIYFSYDVKMKEKGDIPEGYSVSREKKERFSLILESASTNQTSMYLCASSTGTGRNEQFFGPGTRLTVL.

The chain uses TRBV6-1 and TRBJ2-5; D perhaps matches TRBD2 (5 bases). The V gene's germline CDR1 is MNHNS and CDR2 SASEGT. V was trimmed by 1 base and J by 11 bases, leaving 11 bases between them. The CDR3 consists of 12 residues. The CDR3 here is CASSEVRWEQYF. CDR3 in DNA: TGTGCCAGCAGTGAAGTCAGGTGGGAGCAGTACTTC.

The chain joins TRBV4-2 to TRBJ2-2, with 11 positions matching TRBD2. V lost 0 bases, J lost 6 bases, and 18 bases stayed unmatched. Germline-derived CDR1 and CDR2 are LGHNA and YNFKEQ. CDR3 length: 21 amino acids. The CDR3 spells CASSQEAPLAGGVISAGELFF. The CDR3 bases are TGTGCCAGCAGCCAAGAGGCGCCCCTAGCGGGGGGCGTTATTAGTGCCGGGGAGCTGTTTTTT.

The chain carries TRBV18 and TRBJ2-3, with 11 bases identical to TRBD2. The junction had 7 bases not matched to a gene; V was cut back by 3 bases and J by 2 bases. The CDR3 totals 17 residues. Germline loops: CDR1 KGHSH, CDR2 LQKENI. The CDR3 sequence: CASSPPGTSGSTDTQYF. The CDR3 nucleotides are TGTGCCAGCTCACCCCCTGGGACTAGCGGTTCCACAGATACGCAGTATTTT. Full variable domain (missing parts from reference TRBV18 and TRBJ2-3): NAGVMQNPRHLVRRRGQEARLRCSPMKGHSHVYWYRQLPEEGLKFMVYLQKENIIDESGMPKERFSAEFPKEGPSILRIQQVVRGDSAAYFCASSPPGTSGSTDTQYFGPGTRLTVL.

This chain joins TRBV9 and TRBJ2-7; 9 bases are a match to TRBD2. The germline V gene has CDR1 SGDLS and CDR2 YYNGEE. The CDR3 is 15 residues long. Trimming removed 0 bases from V and 4 bases from J; junction bases left unmatched: 5. The chain's CDR3 is CASSVEGSGGYEQYF. The CDR3 nucleotides read TGTGCCAGCAGCGTAGAGGGTAGCGGGGGTTACGAGCAGTACTTC.

This clonotype appeared many times. The chain combines TRBV10-3 with TRBJ2-3, with TRBD1 identical over 10 bases. J was trimmed by 6 bases and V by 3 bases; bases with no gene match: 6. This CDR3 contains 15 residues. CDR1 ENHRY and CDR2 SYGVKD come from the germline V gene. This chain's CDR3 is CAISDRDRGRDTQYF. CDR3 in DNA: TGTGCCATCAGTGACCGGGACAGGGGAAGGGATACGCAGTATTTT.

This clonotype was seen at least ten times. The chain links TRBV9 to TRBJ2-1; no clear D gene. The germline V gene has CDR1 SGDLS and CDR2 YYNGEE. The CDR3 runs to 11 residues. Trimming cost V 1 base and J 6 bases, with 2 bases left between them. CDR3 nucleotide sequence: TGTGCCAGCAGCGTAAGCAATGAGCAGTTCTTC. As protein: CASSVSNEQFF.

This clonotype was seen a few times. The gene calls are TRBV18 and TRBJ2-5, with unresolved D. The CDR3 spans 15 residues. Germline V gene data show CDR1 as KGHSH and CDR2 as LQKENI. Trimming took off 2 bases at V and 2 bases at J, with 12 bases between the two ends. CDR3 in amino acids: CASSPRAASQETQYF. CDR3 sequence (DNA): TGTGCCAGCTCACCAAGGGCAGCGTCTCAAGAGACCCAGTACTTC.

The CDR3 region is CASSQDPGTGNLETQYF. The CDR3 nucleotides read TGCGCCAGCAGCCAAGATCCCGGGACAGGGAATTTGGAGACCCAGTACTTC. The genes are TRBV4-1 and TRBJ2-5; 9 nucleotides line up with TRBD1. From germline, CDR1 is MGHRA and CDR2 YSYEKL. V trimming: 0 bases; J trimming: 5 bases; junction bases outside the gene matches: 10. CDR3 length: 17 amino acids.

The chain is built from TRBV27 and TRBJ1-5, with D hard to call. The CDR3 runs to 15 residues. Germline values: CDR1 MNHEY, CDR2 SMNVEV (reference sequence). The germline V and J ends were trimmed by 2 bases and 0 bases, with 8 bases remaining between them. This CDR3 reads CASSLEKNSNQPQHF. CDR3 nucleotides: TGTGCCAGCAGTTTAGAAAAGAATAGCAATCAGCCCCAGCATTTT.

This clonotype was observed many times. The gene calls are TRBV5-1 and TRBJ2-1; TRBD2 aligns across 10 bases. The CDR3 runs to 14 residues. Germline V gene sequence: CDR1 SGHRS, CDR2 YFSETQ. V shed 3 bases, J shed 6 bases, and the junction held 3 bases outside the gene matches. This CDR3 is CASSSTSGANEQFF. CDR3 DNA sequence: TGCGCCAGCAGCTCTACTAGCGGGGCCAATGAGCAGTTCTTC. Combining the CDR3 with reference TRBV5-1 and TRBJ2-1 gives the whole variable domain KAGVTQTPRYLIKTRGQQVTLSCSPISGHRSVSWYQQTPGQGLQFLFEYFSETQRNKGNFPGRFSGRQFSNSRSEMNVSTLELGDSALYLCASSSTSGANEQFFGPGTRLTVL.

The chain has TRBV11-2 and TRBJ2-1; D ambiguous. The V end was cut by 5 bases, the J end by 2 bases, with 13 bases between. Germline V lookup: CDR1 SGHAT, CDR2 FQNNGV. The CDR3 is 15 residues long. The CDR3 DNA reads TGTGCCAGCAGCCCCTCCGTCCATCCCTACAATGAGCAGTTCTTC. It specifies CASSPSVHPYNEQFF.

The chain employs TRBV6-1 and TRBJ1-5; 7 nucleotides match TRBD1. Germline assignment: CDR1 MNHNS and CDR2 SASEGT. This CDR3 has 15 amino acids. The V and J ends lost 3 bases and 4 bases, in that order; junction bases with no gene match: 6. This chain's CDR3 is CASSDHTGVNQPQHF. The CDR3 nucleotides read TGTGCCAGCAGTGACCATACAGGGGTAAATCAGCCCCAGCATTTT.

This chain uses TRBV27 with TRBJ2-3; 14 nucleotides line up with TRBD2. The CDR3 has 15 residues. Germline values: CDR1 MNHEY, CDR2 SMNVEV (reference sequence). V lost 6 bases and J lost 6; bases outside the gene matches: 5. CDR3 residues: CASRGLAGVLDTQYF. In nucleotides, the CDR3 is TGTGCCAGCAGGGGACTAGCGGGAGTTTTGGATACGCAGTATTTT.

About this clonotype: A much larger clone sits a single nucleotide away, making a read error possible. The chain joins TRBV7-2 to TRBJ2-3; either TRBD1 or TRBD2 may supply D (7 bases each). Germline CDR1 is SGHTA and CDR2 is FQGNSA. The CDR3 sequence is 13 residues long. The V end was cut by 10 bases, the J end by 5 bases, with 16 bases between. The CDR3 sequence is CANTQGGLDTQYF. The CDR3, as DNA: TGTGCCAACACCCAGGGGGGGTTAGATACGCAGTATTTT. The whole variable domain, remainder taken from reference TRBV7-2 and TRBJ2-3, is GAGVSQSPSNKVTEKGKDVELRCDPISGHTALYWYRQSLGQGLEFLIYFQGNSAPDKSGLPSDRFSAERTGGSVSTLTIQRTQQEDSAVYLCANTQGGLDTQYFGPGTRLTVL.

Comment on this clonotype: One end of the junction varies from germline; a read error may be responsible. The rearrangement uses TRBV20-1 and TRBJ1-2; no clear D gene. The CDR3 length is 12 residues. In germline, CDR1 is DFQATT, CDR2 SNEGSKA (reference sequence). CDR3 residues: CSARDNYYDYTF. The CDR3 bases are TGCAGTGCTAGAGATAACTACTATGACTACACCTTC.

This clonotype was counted many times. The chain combines TRBV12-1 with TRBJ2-3; TRBD2, the table's D call, was not compared with the DNA. TRBV12-1 is shown as a pseudogene. The CDR3 consists of 16 residues. The DNA for the CDR3 is TGTGCCAGCAGCTTTACTAGCGGGGGCCGCACAGATACGCAGTATTTT. It codes for CASSFTSGGRTDTQYF.

This sequence joins TRBV11-2 and TRBJ2-7, with D possibly being TRBD1 or TRBD2 (6 bases each). TRBJ2-5 explains the end of the DNA better; the J call may be wrong. Germline CDR1 and CDR2: SGHAT and FQNNGV. The CDR3 spans 15 residues. CDR3 sequence: CASSLGAGRTETQYF. The DNA of the CDR3 is TGTGCCAGCAGCCTGGGGGCAGGGAGGACGGAGACCCAGTACTTC.

This rearrangement joins TRBV21-1 to TRBJ2-2; the table's D call of TRBD1 was not tested on the DNA. TRBV21-1 is classified as a pseudogene. CDR3 length equals 18 residues. The CDR3 nucleotides are TGTGCCAGCAGCAAATTTCCGAAAACCGGGACCAATGCCGGGGAGCTGTTTTTT. Translated: CASSKFPKTGTNAGELFF.

Details on this clonotype: The junction shows a germline mismatch at one end, possibly a read error. The chain couples TRBV20-1 to TRBJ1-6; TRBD1 matches at 8 bases. This CDR3 is built from 16 residues. The germline V gene has CDR1 DFQATT and CDR2 SNEGSKA (reference sequence). As DNA, the CDR3 is TGCAGTGCGAGAGGCCCAGGACAGGGTTTTGGTTCACCCCTCCACTTT. Translation: CSARGPGQGFGSPLHF.

This sequence joins TRBV2 and TRBJ2-1, with D possibly being TRBD2 (7 bases). The CDR3 extends over 14 amino acids. Germline CDR1 SNHLY, CDR2 FYNNEI. V lost 11 bases, J lost 6 bases, and 20 bases lay in between. This CDR3 is CARKGGRDPNEQFF. In DNA form, the CDR3 reads TGTGCCCGAAAGGGGGGGCGAGATCCCAATGAGCAGTTCTTC.

The CDR3 nucleotides read TGTGCCAGCAGCCAAGCCGGACTAGCGGGAGGGCCGGGGGAGACCCAGTACTTC. Protein sequence: CASSQAGLAGGPGETQYF. This chain connects TRBV4-2 to TRBJ2-5, with 15 bases matching TRBD2. This CDR3 is built from 18 residues. The germline CDR1 and CDR2 sequences are LGHNA and YNFKEQ. V shed 1 base, J shed 5 bases, and the junction held 8 bases outside the gene matches.

The table lists this clonotype with a count of one. V is TRBV20-1 and J is TRBJ2-3; 12 positions agree with TRBD2. The CDR3 consists of 15 residues. The V and J ends lost 7 bases and 5 bases, in that order; junction bases with no gene match: 10. Germline values: CDR1 DFQATT, CDR2 SNEGSKA (reference sequence). CDR3 sequence (DNA): TGCAGTGTTACCCGGACTAGCGGGGCGAGAGATACGCAGTATTTT. Its translation: CSVTRTSGARDTQYF.

The genes are TRBV2 and TRBJ2-1; 10 bases are a match to TRBD2. CDR1 and CDR2 (germline): SNHLY, FYNNEI. CDR3 length: 13 amino acids. V trimming: 10 bases; J trimming: 4 bases; junction bases outside the gene matches: 4. The CDR3 DNA sequence: TGTGCCATCATAGCGGGAGGTTACAATGAGCAGTTCTTC. It codes for CAIIAGGYNEQFF.